A selection of T cell receptor beta chains follows, all from one sample in a study of neurological immune-mediated disorders. TCRdb ran MiXCR on the 5' RACE reads and lists one entry per CDR3 protein. The data contain fewer than 50,000 distinct CDR3 sequences, about 13% of them seen just once; the ten biggest clones take up approximately 10%. The material sequenced was PBMCs. The receptor set was obtained from a male donor with HTLV-1-associated myelopathy (HAM/TSP). Both conserved end residues are part of each CDR3. Each record gives: V gene, D gene, J gene, clone size, CDR3 protein, CDR3 DNA. D genes are given only for firm matches. A clone size is listed for some rows: how often the clone was seen (once, few, many), or a class if it is expanded.

TRBV15,-,TRBJ1-6,many,CATRREIRGNSPLHF,TGTGCCACGAGAAGGGAAATTCGGGGTAATTCACCCCTCCACTTT
TRBV5-1,-,TRBJ1-3,many,CASSFGRPDSGNTIYF,TGCGCCAGCAGCTTCGGTCGCCCCGACTCTGGAAACACCATATATTTT
TRBV20-1,-,TRBJ1-2,many,CSARGIRADYGYTF,TGCAGTGCTAGAGGGATCAGGGCGGACTATGGCTACACCTTC
TRBV3-1,-,TRBJ2-5,many,CASSQGGLFAWETQYF,TGTGCCAGCAGCCAGGGAGGCCTCTTTGCTTGGGAGACCCAGTACTTC
TRBV20-1,TRBD2,TRBJ2-7,many,CSARERAGGYEQYF,TGCAGTGCTAGAGAACGAGCGGGGGGGTACGAGCAGTACTTC
TRBV20-1,-,TRBJ2-3,many,CSARDWGTTDTQYF,TGCAGTGCTAGAGATTGGGGCACCACAGATACGCAGTATTTT
TRBV7-2,-,TRBJ1-5,many,CASSLTTSRQGNQPQHF,TGTGCCAGCAGCTTAACTACTTCTCGTCAGGGCAATCAGCCCCAGCATTTT
TRBV3-1,-,TRBJ2-3,few,CASSQGAGAADTQYF,TGTGCCAGCAGCCAAGGGGCGGGGGCGGCCGATACGCAGTATTTT
TRBV5-1,-,TRBJ2-5,few,CASSSVGRAETQYF,TGCGCCAGCAGCTCCGTCGGCAGGGCGGAGACCCAGTACTTC
TRBV5-1,TRBD1,TRBJ2-1,many,CASSLGDRPNEQFF,TGCGCCAGCAGCTTGGGGGACAGACCCAATGAGCAGTTCTTC
TRBV28,TRBD1,TRBJ2-5,many,CASSLIQGARKTQYF,TGTGCCAGCAGTTTGATTCAGGGGGCTCGGAAGACCCAGTACTTC
TRBV20-1,-,TRBJ1-1,-,CSADRTVENTEAFF,TGCAGTGCCGACAGGACAGTCGAGAACACTGAAGCTTTCTTT
TRBV7-2,-,TRBJ2-5,many,CASSPSRLETQYF,TGTGCCAGCAGCCCCAGTCGTCTAGAGACCCAGTACTTC
TRBV4-3,-,TRBJ1-1,many,CASSQDKSGGEDTEAFF,TGCGCCAGCAGCCAAGATAAGTCCGGGGGCGAGGACACTGAAGCTTTCTTT
TRBV2,TRBD2,TRBJ2-3,many,CAAGGRRGTDTQYF,TGTGCCGCCGGGGGGAGGAGAGGCACAGATACGCAGTATTTT
TRBV3-1,TRBD2,TRBJ2-2,-,CASSQDWGGDRGAVF,TGTGCCAGCAGCCAGGATTGGGGGGGGGACCGGGGAGCTGTTTTT
TRBV2,-,TRBJ1-4,many,CASSVELTEKLFF,TGTGCCAGCTCAGTCGAATTGACGGAAAAACTGTTTTTT
TRBV5-1,TRBD2,TRBJ2-5,many,CASRKALAGAEETQYF,TGCGCCAGCAGGAAAGCCCTAGCGGGGGCCGAAGAGACCCAGTACTTC
TRBV5-1,-,TRBJ2-5,many,CASSHGTPQETQYF,TGCGCCAGCAGCCACGGGACGCCTCAAGAGACCCAGTACTTC
TRBV5-1,-,TRBJ2-6,many,CASSLAAGSGANVLTF,TGCGCCAGCAGCTTGGCCGCAGGCTCTGGGGCCAACGTCCTGACTTTC
TRBV9,-,TRBJ2-2,-,CASSLRGTANTGELFF,TGTGCCAGCAGCCTAAGGGGCACCGCGAACACCGGGGAGCTGTTTTTT
TRBV5-5,-,TRBJ2-7,many,CASSTGTPSYEQYF,TGTGCCAGCAGCACCGGGACACCCTCCTACGAGCAGTACTTC
TRBV7-2,-,TRBJ2-1,many,CASSLEEINEQFF,TGTGCCAGCAGCTTAGAAGAGATCAATGAGCAGTTCTTC
TRBV5-1,-,TRBJ1-2,-,CASSGGEPETGYTF,TGCGCCAGCAGCGGCGGTGAGCCGGAGACTGGCTACACCTTC
TRBV7-2,-,TRBJ1-2,many,CASREGRGGYTF,TGTGCCAGCAGAGAAGGGAGGGGTGGCTACACCTTC
TRBV2,TRBD1,TRBJ2-5,many,CASRDRGETQYF,TGTGCCAGCAGGGACAGGGGAGAGACCCAGTACTTC
TRBV20-1,TRBD1,TRBJ1-1,-,CNVRDPRTGNTEAFF,TGCAATGTTAGAGACCCCAGGACAGGTAACACTGAAGCTTTCTTT
TRBV3-1,TRBD2,TRBJ2-4,many,CASSQGAGGPVAKNIQYF,TGTGCCAGCAGCCAAGGAGCGGGGGGGCCAGTGGCCAAAAACATTCAGTACTTC
TRBV29-1,-,TRBJ1-3,-,CSVDREDTIYF,TGCAGCGTTGATCGGGAAGACACCATATATTTT
TRBV7-6,-,TRBJ1-4,-,CASSLVGSPTNEKLFF,TGTGCCAGCAGCTTAGTAGGCAGCCCAACTAATGAAAAACTGTTTTTT
TRBV6-5,-,TRBJ1-1,many,CASSYSNLGDTEAFF,TGTGCCAGCAGTTACTCGAATCTGGGGGACACTGAAGCTTTCTTT
TRBV3-1,-,TRBJ1-1,many,CASRAGVNTEAFF,TGTGCCAGCAGGGCAGGGGTGAACACTGAAGCTTTCTTT
TRBV20-1,-,TRBJ1-2,many,CSARSQTGENYGYTF,TGCAGTGCTAGGAGTCAAACGGGGGAAAACTATGGCTACACCTTC
TRBV24-1,-,TRBJ2-3,-,CATSQGPTDTQYF,TGTGCCACCAGTCAAGGGCCCACAGATACGCAGTATTTT
TRBV9,-,TRBJ2-5,many,CASSVGPTVSGQTQYF,TGTGCCAGCAGCGTAGGTCCAACAGTGTCGGGGCAGACCCAGTACTTC
TRBV20-1,TRBD1,TRBJ1-1,many,CSAKGRGLTEAFF,TGCAGTGCTAAGGGCAGGGGGCTAACTGAAGCTTTCTTT
TRBV25-1,-,TRBJ1-2,many,CASSALGVFFTF,TGTGCCAGCAGCGCCCTGGGGGTGTTTTTCACCTTC
TRBV24-1,-,TRBJ2-5,many,CATSDSVGSKETQYF,TGTGCCACCAGTGATTCCGTCGGATCAAAAGAGACCCAGTACTTC
TRBV20-1,TRBD1,TRBJ1-2,many,CSARETGVVYGYTF,TGCAGTGCTAGAGAAACAGGGGTGGTCTATGGCTACACCTTC
TRBV5-1,TRBD1,TRBJ2-1,many,CASSRGQSLIDEQFF,TGCGCCAGCAGCAGGGGACAGAGTCTCATCGATGAGCAGTTCTTC
TRBV6-5,-,TRBJ1-5,many,CASSKDPQHF,TGTGCCAGCAGTAAGGATCCCCAGCATTTT
TRBV5-1,-,TRBJ2-1,-,CASSLALGFGSNEQFF,TGCGCCAGCAGCTTGGCCTTGGGATTTGGGAGCAATGAGCAGTTCTTC
TRBV20-1,TRBD2,TRBJ2-1,many,CSARDAGGAWEQFF,TGCAGTGCTAGAGACGCGGGGGGGGCCTGGGAGCAGTTCTTC
TRBV5-1,TRBD1,TRBJ1-2,many,CASSLTRGINYGYTF,TGCGCCAGCAGCTTGACCAGGGGGATTAACTATGGCTACACCTTC
TRBV6-2/TRBV6-3,-,TRBJ2-7,-,CASSWARGEQYF,TGTGCCAGCAGTTGGGCGCGAGGGGAGCAGTACTTC